The present TCR beta chain was sequenced within a study of response to subunit inactivated influenza vaccine. The study's findings and limits: That few new T cells are recruited by each seasonal influenza vaccination was the authors' suggestion.

TCRdb re-analysed the RT-PCR reads in MiXCR, keeping a single row per CDR3 protein. The sample shows 630,000 or so distinct CDR3 sequences, 15% to 17% of them seen only once. Trimming removed 7 bases at V and 7 bases at J, with 11 bases between. The germline V gene has CDR1 SEHNR and CDR2 FQNEAQ (reference sequence). This CDR3 spans 13 amino acids. A remark on this clonotype: Its specificity is unknown.

The chain employs TRBV7-9 and TRBJ1-6, with D tentatively TRBD1 (5 bases). The source of this sequence is a man aged 50-59 years who received an inactivated influenza vaccine. The material sequenced was PBMCs from blood, taken less than 13 days after vaccination. This chain's CDR3 is CASISGFNSPLHF. In nucleotides, the CDR3 is TGTGCCAGCATATCAGGGTTCAATTCACCCCTCCACTTT.